The rows below give T cell receptor beta chains drawn from one sample of a study of identifying expanded T cells in peripheral blood. Assay: immunoSEQ multiplex PCR; the TCRdb copy retains only in-frame clones and omits some. The sample yields over 100,000 clones, more than 70% seen once. Sequencing was performed on blood. The source of these receptors is a person aged 18-70 years in good health. Both conserved end residues are part of each CDR3. D genes are given only for firm matches. The size entry is marked missing in some rows and otherwise reads once, few, many or a size class.

v_call: TRBV6-4
j_call: TRBJ2-6
d_call: TRBD1
clone_size: -
cdr3_aa: CAHLQITGTGISSGANVLTF
cdr3_nt: TGTGCCCACCTGCAAATTACTGGGACAGGGATCAGCTCTGGGGCCAACGTCCTGACTTTC

v_call: TRBV2
j_call: TRBJ2-2
d_call: TRBD1
clone_size: -
cdr3_aa: CASRWTGDTGELFF
cdr3_nt: TGTGCCAGCAGGTGGACAGGAGACACCGGGGAGCTGTTTTTT

v_call: TRBV30
j_call: TRBJ1-6
d_call: -
clone_size: -
cdr3_aa: CAWSPRGGNSPLHF
cdr3_nt: TGTGCCTGGAGCCCCCGGGGGGGGAATTCACCCCTCCACTTT

v_call: TRBV2
j_call: TRBJ2-7
d_call: -
clone_size: -
cdr3_aa: CASSHRIHLSYEQYF
cdr3_nt: TGTGCCAGCAGTCACAGGATACATCTCTCCTACGAGCAGTACTTC

v_call: TRBV18
j_call: TRBJ1-1
d_call: -
clone_size: -
cdr3_aa: CASSPDGLRDTEAFF
cdr3_nt: TGTGCCAGCTCACCGGACGGTCTGAGGGACACTGAAGCTTTCTTT

v_call: TRBV5-8
j_call: TRBJ2-1
d_call: TRBD2
clone_size: -
cdr3_aa: CASSKGLAGGTYEQFF
cdr3_nt: TGTGCCAGCAGCAAAGGACTAGCGGGAGGTACATATGAGCAGTTCTTC

v_call: TRBV5-4
j_call: TRBJ2-1
d_call: TRBD2
clone_size: once
cdr3_aa: CASSFRTSGSYNEQFF
cdr3_nt: TGTGCCAGCAGCTTTAGGACTAGTGGCTCCTACAATGAGCAGTTCTTC

v_call: TRBV2
j_call: TRBJ1-6
d_call: -
clone_size: once
cdr3_aa: CASSEQLNSPLHF
cdr3_nt: TGTGCCAGCAGTGAACAGCTAAATTCACCCCTCCACTTT

v_call: TRBV19
j_call: TRBJ2-3
d_call: TRBD2
clone_size: once
cdr3_aa: CARGPGDYTDTQYF
cdr3_nt: TGTGCCAGAGGCCCGGGGGACTACACAGATACGCAGTATTTT

v_call: TRBV2
j_call: TRBJ1-1
d_call: -
clone_size: -
cdr3_aa: CASNMDRGMNTEAFF
cdr3_nt: TGTGCCAGCAATATGGACCGTGGAATGAACACTGAAGCTTTCTTT

v_call: TRBV10-3
j_call: TRBJ2-5
d_call: TRBD1
clone_size: -
cdr3_aa: CAIRGQGREQETQYF
cdr3_nt: TGTGCCATCAGAGGACAGGGAAGGGAACAAGAGACCCAGTACTTC

v_call: TRBV5-4
j_call: TRBJ1-2
d_call: TRBD1
clone_size: -
cdr3_aa: CASSSGQTYLGYTF
cdr3_nt: TGTGCCAGCAGCTCGGGACAGACCTATTTGGGCTACACCTTC

v_call: TRBV10-3
j_call: TRBJ1-2
d_call: -
clone_size: -
cdr3_aa: CATGPGGGYTF
cdr3_nt: TGTGCCACGGGACCTGGGGGGGGCTACACCTTC

v_call: TRBV6-5
j_call: TRBJ2-1
d_call: -
clone_size: few
cdr3_aa: CASSSGRIYNEQFF
cdr3_nt: TGTGCCAGCAGTTCCGGGCGCATCTACAATGAGCAGTTCTTC

v_call: TRBV7-8
j_call: TRBJ2-5
d_call: -
clone_size: -
cdr3_aa: CASSHSQGRETQYF
cdr3_nt: TGTGCCAGCAGCCACTCGCAGGGTAGGGAGACCCAGTACTTC

v_call: TRBV6-5
j_call: TRBJ1-3
d_call: -
clone_size: -
cdr3_aa: CASSYSGGGGGNTIYF
cdr3_nt: TGTGCCAGCAGTTACTCTGGGGGAGGCGGTGGAAACACCATATATTTT

v_call: TRBV5-8
j_call: TRBJ2-1
d_call: TRBD2
clone_size: -
cdr3_aa: CASLGRGIYNEQFF
cdr3_nt: TGTGCCAGCTTGGGGAGGGGAATATACAATGAGCAGTTCTTC

v_call: TRBV27
j_call: TRBJ2-3
d_call: TRBD2
clone_size: -
cdr3_aa: CASSLMTSDTQYF
cdr3_nt: TGTGCCAGCAGTTTAATGACTAGCGATACGCAGTATTTT

v_call: TRBV9
j_call: TRBJ1-5
d_call: TRBD1
clone_size: -
cdr3_aa: CASSAAGGGQPQHF
cdr3_nt: TGTGCCAGCAGCGCAGCAGGGGGGGGTCAGCCCCAGCATTTT

v_call: TRBV6-1
j_call: TRBJ1-1
d_call: -
clone_size: -
cdr3_aa: CASSESGRRAAFF
cdr3_nt: TGTGCCAGCAGTGAATCGGGCCGGCGAGCGGCTTTCTTT

v_call: TRBV30
j_call: TRBJ1-1
d_call: TRBD1
clone_size: -
cdr3_aa: CAWTPRTGARPEAFF
cdr3_nt: TGTGCCTGGACTCCCAGGACAGGCGCGAGACCTGAAGCTTTCTTT

v_call: TRBV4-1
j_call: TRBJ2-3
d_call: -
clone_size: -
cdr3_aa: CASSPASSTDTQYF
cdr3_nt: TGCGCCAGCAGCCCTGCATCTAGCACAGATACGCAGTATTTT

v_call: TRBV28
j_call: TRBJ2-7
d_call: TRBD1
clone_size: -
cdr3_aa: CASSSPGQGNNEQYF
cdr3_nt: TGTGCCAGCAGTTCTCCGGGACAGGGTAACAACGAGCAGTACTTC

v_call: TRBV27
j_call: TRBJ2-7
d_call: TRBD1
clone_size: -
cdr3_aa: CASSKTGDRPLYEQYF
cdr3_nt: TGTGCCAGCAGCAAAACAGGGGATCGTCCCCTATACGAGCAGTACTTC

v_call: TRBV27
j_call: TRBJ1-6
d_call: -
clone_size: -
cdr3_aa: CASSLSWARQSGTSPLHF
cdr3_nt: TGTGCCAGCAGTTTATCGTGGGCCAGACAAAGTGGAACTTCACCCCTCCACTTT

v_call: TRBV6-6
j_call: TRBJ2-3
d_call: -
clone_size: -
cdr3_aa: CASSYLNTDTQYF
cdr3_nt: TGTGCCAGCAGTTACCTAAACACAGATACGCAGTATTTT

v_call: TRBV27
j_call: TRBJ2-7
d_call: TRBD2
clone_size: -
cdr3_aa: CASRGTSGRSYEQYF
cdr3_nt: TGTGCCAGCAGGGGGACTAGCGGGAGGAGCTACGAGCAGTACTTC

v_call: TRBV7-7
j_call: TRBJ2-1
d_call: -
clone_size: -
cdr3_aa: CASSLGFGGGNEQFF
cdr3_nt: TGTGCCAGCAGCTTAGGGTTCGGGGGCGGGAATGAGCAGTTCTTC

v_call: TRBV14
j_call: TRBJ2-5
d_call: -
clone_size: once
cdr3_aa: CASSSRIAETQYF
cdr3_nt: TGTGCCAGCAGCTCACGAATAGCCGAGACCCAGTACTTC

v_call: TRBV7-9
j_call: TRBJ1-5
d_call: TRBD1
clone_size: -
cdr3_aa: CASSPLGQGENQPQHF
cdr3_nt: TGTGCCAGCAGCCCCCTCGGACAGGGGGAAAATCAGCCCCAGCATTTT

v_call: TRBV19
j_call: TRBJ1-5
d_call: -
clone_size: few
cdr3_aa: CASSIVGENQPQHF
cdr3_nt: TGTGCCAGTAGTATAGTGGGCGAAAATCAGCCCCAGCATTTT

v_call: TRBV5-1
j_call: TRBJ2-3
d_call: -
clone_size: -
cdr3_aa: CASSSGQTSTDTQYF
cdr3_nt: TGCGCCAGCAGCTCTGGACAGACTAGCACAGATACGCAGTATTTT

v_call: TRBV29-1
j_call: TRBJ2-2
d_call: -
clone_size: -
cdr3_aa: CSVVVAGELFF
cdr3_nt: TGCAGCGTTGTTGTGGCCGGGGAGCTGTTTTTT

v_call: TRBV30
j_call: TRBJ1-2
d_call: -
clone_size: -
cdr3_aa: CAWSSAGRGYTF
cdr3_nt: TGTGCCTGGAGTTCGGCAGGGCGCGGCTACACCTTC

v_call: TRBV29-1
j_call: TRBJ2-5
d_call: TRBD1
clone_size: -
cdr3_aa: CSVTGGRWETQYF
cdr3_nt: TGCAGCGTAACAGGGGGCAGGTGGGAGACCCAGTACTTC

v_call: TRBV28
j_call: TRBJ2-5
d_call: TRBD2
clone_size: -
cdr3_aa: CASSLSGRARETQYF
cdr3_nt: TGTGCCAGCAGTCTTAGCGGGAGGGCCCGAGAGACCCAGTACTTC

v_call: TRBV19
j_call: TRBJ2-1
d_call: -
clone_size: once
cdr3_aa: CARQVGNNEQFF
cdr3_nt: TGTGCCAGACAGGTAGGGAACAATGAGCAGTTCTTC

v_call: TRBV7-2
j_call: TRBJ2-5
d_call: -
clone_size: -
cdr3_aa: CASSPTLVGETQYF
cdr3_nt: TGTGCCAGCAGCCCTACTTTGGTTGGAGAGACCCAGTACTTC

v_call: TRBV2
j_call: TRBJ2-1
d_call: -
clone_size: -
cdr3_aa: CASSLGVEEQFF
cdr3_nt: TGTGCCAGCAGTCTCGGGGTGGAGGAGCAGTTCTTC

v_call: TRBV11-2
j_call: TRBJ2-2
d_call: -
clone_size: -
cdr3_aa: CASSPRTLGARELFF
cdr3_nt: TGTGCCAGCAGCCCCCGGACTCTGGGGGCCCGGGAGCTGTTTTTT

v_call: TRBV5-6
j_call: TRBJ1-6
d_call: -
clone_size: -
cdr3_aa: CASSLDSVYNSPLHF
cdr3_nt: TGTGCCAGCAGCTTGGATTCAGTATATAATTCACCCCTCCACTTT

v_call: TRBV7-9
j_call: TRBJ2-1
d_call: -
clone_size: -
cdr3_aa: CAIPTTGRGAYNEQFF
cdr3_nt: TGTGCCATCCCAACGACGGGACGAGGGGCCTACAATGAGCAGTTCTTC

v_call: TRBV19
j_call: TRBJ1-1
d_call: -
clone_size: -
cdr3_aa: CASSLMNTEAFF
cdr3_nt: TGTGCCAGTAGCCTCATGAACACTGAAGCTTTCTTT

v_call: TRBV19
j_call: TRBJ2-1
d_call: -
clone_size: -
cdr3_aa: CASSVVRDNEQFF
cdr3_nt: TGTGCCAGTAGTGTGGTTAGGGACAATGAGCAGTTCTTC

v_call: TRBV7-8
j_call: TRBJ1-5
d_call: -
clone_size: -
cdr3_aa: CASSLDRTSNQPQHF
cdr3_nt: TGTGCCAGCAGCTTAGACAGAACGAGCAATCAGCCCCAGCATTTT

v_call: TRBV7-9
j_call: TRBJ1-5
d_call: -
clone_size: once
cdr3_aa: CASSRTDSNQPQHF
cdr3_nt: TGTGCCAGCAGCCGGACGGATAGCAATCAGCCCCAGCATTTT

v_call: TRBV6-5
j_call: TRBJ2-7
d_call: -
clone_size: -
cdr3_aa: CASSPGYKPPYEQYF
cdr3_nt: TGTGCCAGCAGCCCCGGGTATAAGCCACCCTACGAGCAGTACTTC

v_call: TRBV7-9
j_call: TRBJ1-2
d_call: TRBD1
clone_size: -
cdr3_aa: CASSPRTGVNYGYTF
cdr3_nt: TGTGCCAGCAGCCCGCGGACAGGGGTTAACTATGGCTACACCTTC

v_call: TRBV5-5
j_call: TRBJ1-2
d_call: TRBD1
clone_size: -
cdr3_aa: CASSLGQGEGYTF
cdr3_nt: TGTGCCAGCAGCTTGGGACAGGGTGAGGGCTACACCTTC

v_call: TRBV6-1
j_call: TRBJ2-7
d_call: TRBD1
clone_size: -
cdr3_aa: CASTWTGGKGEQYF
cdr3_nt: TGTGCCAGCACCTGGACAGGGGGTAAAGGGGAGCAGTACTTC